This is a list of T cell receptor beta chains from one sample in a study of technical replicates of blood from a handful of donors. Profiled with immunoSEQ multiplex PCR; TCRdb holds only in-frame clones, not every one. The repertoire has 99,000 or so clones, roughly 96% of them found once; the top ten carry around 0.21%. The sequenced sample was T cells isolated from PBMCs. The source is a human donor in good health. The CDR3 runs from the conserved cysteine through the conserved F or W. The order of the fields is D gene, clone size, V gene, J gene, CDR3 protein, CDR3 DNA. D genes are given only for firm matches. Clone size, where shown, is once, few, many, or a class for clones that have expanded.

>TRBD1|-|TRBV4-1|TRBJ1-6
CASSQEQGVSPLHF
TGCGCCAGCAGCCAAGAACAGGGGGTTTCACCCCTCCACTTT
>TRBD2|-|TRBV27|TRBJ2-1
CASKGYLAGGSSYNEQFF
TGTGCCAGCAAAGGATATCTAGCGGGAGGGAGCTCCTACAATGAGCAGTTCTTC
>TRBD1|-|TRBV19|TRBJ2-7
CARRDRGYEQYF
TGTGCCAGACGGGACAGGGGCTACGAGCAGTACTTC
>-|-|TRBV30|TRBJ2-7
CAWEGEPHYEQYF
TGTGCCTGGGAGGGGGAACCCCACTACGAGCAGTACTTC
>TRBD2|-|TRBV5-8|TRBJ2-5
CASSRGLARDPGETQYF
TGTGCCAGCAGCCGGGGACTAGCGCGGGACCCTGGTGAGACCCAGTACTTC
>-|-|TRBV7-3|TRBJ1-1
CASSLVREMNTEAFF
TGTGCCAGCAGCTTGGTGAGGGAAATGAACACTGAAGCTTTCTTT
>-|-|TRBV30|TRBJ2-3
CAWSKSTSTDTQYF
TGTGCCTGGAGTAAATCGACTAGCACAGATACGCAGTATTTT
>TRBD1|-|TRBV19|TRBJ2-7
CASSINRDRPRMYEQYF
TGTGCCAGTAGTATAAATCGGGACAGGCCGAGGATGTACGAGCAGTACTTC
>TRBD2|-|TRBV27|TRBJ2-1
CASSLGLAANEQFF
TGTGCCAGCAGTCTTGGACTAGCGGCGAATGAGCAGTTCTTC
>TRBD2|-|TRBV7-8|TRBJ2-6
CASSRFQGLAGVSGANVLTF
TGTGCCAGCAGCAGATTCCAAGGACTAGCGGGGGTCTCTGGGGCCAACGTCCTGACTTTC
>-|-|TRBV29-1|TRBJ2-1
CSATDEGPSYNEQFF
TGCAGCGCGACTGATGAGGGCCCTTCCTACAATGAGCAGTTCTTC
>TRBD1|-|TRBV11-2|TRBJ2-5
CASSFTGDLYQETQYF
TGTGCCAGCAGCTTCACAGGGGATCTGTACCAAGAGACCCAGTACTTC
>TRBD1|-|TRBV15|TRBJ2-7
CATSRDLLTGVHEQYF
TGTGCCACCAGCAGAGATCTACTCACAGGGGTACACGAGCAGTACTTC
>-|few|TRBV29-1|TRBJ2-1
CSGQLTGNEQFF
TGCAGCGGCCAGTTGACGGGCAATGAGCAGTTCTTC
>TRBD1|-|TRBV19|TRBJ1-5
CASKPGQGLGNQPQHF
TGTGCCAGTAAACCGGGACAGGGGTTAGGCAATCAGCCCCAGCATTTT
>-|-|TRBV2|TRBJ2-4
CASSDRGPSKNIQYF
TGTGCCAGCAGTGACAGGGGTCCCAGCAAAAACATTCAGTACTTC
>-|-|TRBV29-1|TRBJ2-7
CSVLPSGYEQYF
TGCAGCGTTCTCCCCAGCGGGTACGAGCAGTACTTC
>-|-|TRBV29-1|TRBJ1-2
CSVELRLRNYGYTF
TGCAGCGTTGAATTACGTCTGCGGAACTATGGCTACACCTTC
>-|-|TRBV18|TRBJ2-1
CASSPLTDVEQFF
TGTGCCAGCTCACCATTAACAGATGTTGAGCAGTTCTTC
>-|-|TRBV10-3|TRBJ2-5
CAISEAGAGETQYF
TGTGCCATCAGTGAGGCCGGGGCGGGGGAGACCCAGTACTTC
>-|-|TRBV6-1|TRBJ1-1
CASSQDSLPQHTEAFF
TGTGCCAGCAGTCAAGATAGTTTACCCCAACACACTGAAGCTTTCTTT
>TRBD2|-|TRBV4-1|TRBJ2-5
CASSQEGGLAGGPRETQYF
TGCGCCAGCAGCCAAGAGGGCGGACTAGCGGGGGGGCCAAGAGAGACCCAGTACTTC
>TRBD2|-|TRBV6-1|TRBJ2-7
CASSDVGTSGYEQYF
TGTGCCAGCAGTGATGTTGGGACTAGCGGGTACGAGCAGTACTTC
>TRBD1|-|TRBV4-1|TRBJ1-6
CASSQSRDRGLRSYNSPLHF
TGCGCCAGCAGCCAGTCCCGGGACAGGGGGCTCAGGTCCTATAATTCACCCCTCCACTTT
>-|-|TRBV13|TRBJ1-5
CASSLAGGSQPQHF
TGTGCCAGCAGCTTAGCAGGTGGTAGTCAGCCCCAGCATTTT
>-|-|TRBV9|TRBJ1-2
CASSPRSHGYTF
TGTGCCAGCTCACCCCGGTCTCATGGCTACACCTTC
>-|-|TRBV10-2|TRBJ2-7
CASRPTGFGYYEQYF
TGCGCCAGCAGGCCTACAGGTTTCGGATACTACGAGCAGTACTTC
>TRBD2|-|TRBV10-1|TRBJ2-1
CASSDLGLAGASEQFF
TGCGCCAGCAGTGACTTGGGACTAGCGGGAGCAAGTGAGCAGTTCTTC
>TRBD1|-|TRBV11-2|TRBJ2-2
CASSWDSPAGELFF
TGTGCCAGCAGCTGGGACAGCCCGGCCGGGGAGCTGTTTTTT
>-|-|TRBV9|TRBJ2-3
CASSVEGEDTQYF
TGTGCCAGCAGCGTAGAGGGGGAAGATACGCAGTATTTT
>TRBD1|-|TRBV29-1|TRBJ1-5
CSVETGVGQPQHF
TGCAGCGTCGAGACAGGGGTCGGTCAGCCCCAGCATTTT
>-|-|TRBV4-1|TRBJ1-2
CASSREAGQGRLYGYTF
TGCGCCAGCAGCCGAGAGGCAGGGCAGGGTCGACTCTATGGCTACACCTTC
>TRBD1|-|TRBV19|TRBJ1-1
CASSKWTGGNTEAFF
TGTGCCAGTAGTAAATGGACAGGGGGAAACACTGAAGCTTTCTTT
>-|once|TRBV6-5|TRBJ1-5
CASSLPGSNQPQHF
TGTGCCAGCAGTTTACCGGGTAGCAATCAGCCCCAGCATTTT
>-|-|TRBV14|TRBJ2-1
CASSQDLTYNEQFF
TGTGCCAGCAGCCAAGATTTAACCTACAATGAGCAGTTCTTC
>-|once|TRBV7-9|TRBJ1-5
CASSFGGGPDQPQHF
TGTGCCAGCAGCTTCGGGGGGGGCCCGGATCAGCCCCAGCATTTT
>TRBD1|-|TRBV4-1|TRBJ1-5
CASSRGTGIQPQHF
TGCGCCAGCAGCCGAGGGACAGGGATTCAGCCCCAGCATTTT
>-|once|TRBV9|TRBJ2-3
CASSAPERTSSTDTQYF
TGTGCCAGCAGCGCCCCCGAGAGGACTTCTAGCACAGATACGCAGTATTTT
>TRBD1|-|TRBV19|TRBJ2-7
CASSIGDSHYYEQYF
TGTGCCAGTAGTATAGGGGACAGCCACTACTACGAGCAGTACTTC
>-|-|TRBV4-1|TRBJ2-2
CASSQERGLRGPGELFF
TGCGCCAGCAGCCAAGAGAGGGGGTTAAGGGGCCCCGGGGAGCTGTTTTTT
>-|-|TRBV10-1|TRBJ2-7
CASSDRGSYEQYF
TGCGCCAGCAGTGACCGGGGGTCCTACGAGCAGTACTTC
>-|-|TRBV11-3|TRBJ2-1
CASSTHNEQFF
TGTGCCAGCAGCACACACAATGAGCAGTTCTTC